The next 8 T cell receptor beta chains were all read from a single sample in a study of PD-1 blockade in classical Hodgkin lymphoma. Time point given: newly diagnosed, previously untreated cHL patient sample. Magnetic negative selection, applied to thawed PBMCs, was used to isolate the CD8+ T cells. The table came from immunoSEQ multiplex PCR; TCRdb's copy has only in-frame clones and leaves some out. The sample yields about 9,300 clones, about 91% seen once. Sequencing was performed on CD8+ T cells from blood. These receptors all stem from a human donor with classical Hodgkin lymphoma.

This chain uses TRBV4-3 with TRBJ2-7; D is unclear. Germline values: CDR1 LGHNA, CDR2 YSLEER. CDR3 size: 13 residues. V was cut by 0 bases and J by 4 bases, with 7 bases left in between. CDR3 in amino acids: CASSQDLIYEQYF. The DNA of the CDR3 is TGCGCCAGCAGCCAAGATCTGATATACGAGCAGTACTTC.

J is TRBJ2-7 and V is TRBV7-8; TRBD1 might be the D (7 bases). The CDR3 totals 15 residues. Germline V gene lookup returns CDR1 SGHVS and CDR2 FQNEAQ. V shed 4 bases and J shed 3 bases, with 16 bases lying between them. CDR3 DNA sequence: TGTGCCAGCAGCTCCCCGCAGGGGGGATTCTACGAGCAGTACTTC. It yields the protein CASSSPQGGFYEQYF. The whole variable domain, filled in from reference TRBV7-8 and TRBJ2-7, reads GAGVSQSPRYKVAKRGQDVALRCDPISGHVSLFWYQQALGQGPEFLTYFQNEAQLDKSGLPSDRFFAERPEGSVSTLKIQRTQQEDSAVYLCASSSPQGGFYEQYFGPGTRLTVT.

DNA for the CDR3: TGTGCCAGTAGTATCCGGGATCAGCAACAGCCCCAGCATTTT. This codes for CASSIRDQQQPQHF. The chain couples TRBV19 to TRBJ1-5; D not certain. The V gene lost 3 bases and the J gene lost 7 bases, with 13 bases spanning the gap. Looked up from germline, CDR1 is LNHDA and CDR2 is SQIVND (reference sequence). CDR3 length equals 14 residues.

This chain links TRBV2 with TRBJ2-2, with D perhaps matching TRBD1 (6 bases). Germline V gives CDR1 SNHLY, CDR2 FYNNEI. The CDR3 loop spans 13 amino acids. Deletions cut 8 bases from V and 1 base from J, with 8 bases between. The CDR3 loop is CASGGRNTGELFF. The DNA for the CDR3 is TGTGCCAGCGGGGGCCGGAACACCGGGGAGCTGTTTTTT.

The chain is built from TRBV7-9 and TRBJ2-7; D might be TRBD2 (6 bases). Germline V gene sequence: CDR1 SEHNR, CDR2 FQNEAQ (reference sequence). Trimming took 3 bases from V and 2 from J, leaving 14 bases between them. This CDR3 region has 15 residues. CDR3: CASSFGGAGAYEQYF. As DNA, the CDR3 is TGTGCCAGCAGCTTCGGAGGGGCAGGCGCCTACGAGCAGTACTTC.

The chain carries TRBV28 and TRBJ2-7, with 10 bases matching TRBD1. Germline CDR1 is MDHEN and CDR2 is SYDVKM. V lost 6 bases and J lost 4; bases outside the gene matches: 9. CDR3 size: 15 residues. Here the CDR3 DNA reads TGTGCCAGCAGGCCCGACAGGGGGCGAGGATACGAGCAGTACTTC. Amino acids: CASRPDRGRGYEQYF.

CDR3 in amino acids: CASISSGWGTEAFF. In nucleotides, the CDR3 is TGTGCCAGCATATCCTCAGGGTGGGGCACTGAAGCTTTCTTT. The J gene is TRBJ1-1, the V gene TRBV6-5; TRBD1 is a possible D gene (5 bases). CDR1 MNHEY and CDR2 SVGAGI come from the germline V gene. Between the trimmed V and J ends, which lost 7 bases and 4 bases, there was a span of 16 bases. CDR3 length equals 14 residues.

V gene TRBV29-1 combines with J gene TRBJ2-7, with D tentatively TRBD1 (5 bases). The ends were cut back, 4 bases at V and 2 bases at J, with 12 bases in the middle. This CDR3 is built from 13 residues. CDR1 is SQVTM and CDR2 is ANQGSEA in the germline V gene. CDR3 sequence reads: CSVGLAGPYEQYF. CDR3 DNA: TGCAGCGTTGGGTTGGCAGGGCCCTACGAGCAGTACTTC.